A single sample gave rise to the 19 T cell receptor beta chains below, sequenced in a study of vaccination effects on CD4 cells after COVID-19. Produced via immunoSEQ multiplex PCR; TCRdb's table is partial and in-frame only. The sample includes some 30,000 clones, over 55% seen only once; the top ten take about 8.1%. ViraFEST used viral peptide pools to expand antigen-specific CD4+ T cells before sequencing. Subsequent to roughly 10 days of culture, CD4+ T cells were isolated. Participants each got two BNT162b2 or mRNA-1273 vaccine doses. These receptors' targets are unknown. Sequenced here: CD4+ T cells from PBMCs cultured with SARS-CoV-2 spike peptides, sampled after COVID-19 vaccination. These receptors all come from a human donor who received a COVID-19 vaccine.

DNA for the CDR3: TGTGCCAGCAGCCGGATTTTGGGGAACACTGAAGCTTTCTTT. It translates to CASSRILGNTEAFF. V usage is TRBV14 and J usage is TRBJ1-1; D is unclear. The V and J ends lost 4 bases and 1 base respectively, with 10 bases between them. This CDR3 region has 14 residues. Germline assignment: CDR1 SGHDN and CDR2 FVKESK.

V gene TRBV29-1 combines with J gene TRBJ1-2; D is uncertain. The germline V and J ends were trimmed by 4 bases and 8 bases, with 11 bases remaining between them. Per the germline V gene, CDR1 is SQVTM and CDR2 is ANQGSEA. The CDR3 is 11 residues long. CDR3 in amino acids: CSVAGVLGYTF. The CDR3 DNA follows: TGCAGCGTTGCTGGGGTGTTGGGCTACACCTTC.

This chain connects TRBV2 to TRBJ2-7; no reliable D call. CDR1 is SNHLY, CDR2 FYNNEI, per germline. With 7 bases removed from V and 0 bases from J, the gap between germline ends came to 10 bases. This CDR3 has 13 residues. CDR3 nucleotide sequence: TGTGCCAGCAACGATGTTGGCTCCTACGAGCAGTACTTC. Its protein is CASNDVGSYEQYF.

The J gene is TRBJ1-5, the V gene TRBV6-1; no firm D call. V lost 2 bases to trimming and J lost 9 bases, with 17 bases between them. This CDR3 has 15 amino acids. The germline V gene encodes CDR1 MNHNS and CDR2 SASEGT. In DNA form, the CDR3 reads TGTGCCAGCAGTGAATACAACCCCAACAAACGGCCCCAGCATTTT. This sequence encodes CASSEYNPNKRPQHF.

The chain has TRBV10-1 and TRBJ1-1, with 9 positions matching TRBD1. Germline CDR1 is WNHNN and CDR2 is SYGVQD (reference sequence). The ends lost 8 bases at V and 7 bases at J; junction bases unmatched: 8. This CDR3 has 13 amino acids. The DNA for the CDR3 is TGCGCCAGCGCCGGGACAGGGAAGGATGAAGCTTTCTTT. Amino acid sequence: CASAGTGKDEAFF.

CDR3 amino acids: CASSLGTLLSYGYTF. CDR3 DNA sequence: TGTGCCAGCAGTTTAGGCACGCTTCTTTCCTATGGCTACACCTTC. The rearrangement uses TRBV28 and TRBJ1-2; no definite D call. The CDR3 covers 15 residues. The V and J ends lost 2 bases and 4 bases respectively, with 14 bases between them. Germline V gene data show CDR1 as MDHEN and CDR2 as SYDVKM.

This rearrangement joins TRBV10-3 to TRBJ1-2, with D perhaps matching TRBD1 (6 bases). The ends were cut back, 3 bases at V and 4 bases at J, with 12 bases in the middle. Germline CDR1 ENHRY, CDR2 SYGVKD. The CDR3 is made up of 14 amino acids. CDR3 in amino acids: CAISEPDSSYGYTF. The CDR3 DNA reads TGTGCCATCAGTGAACCGGACAGCTCCTATGGCTACACCTTC.

This chain uses TRBV21-1 with TRBJ2-1; TRBD2, as called in the table, went unchecked against the DNA. TRBV21-1 is an annotated pseudogene. This CDR3 is built from 16 residues. The CDR3 is CASSKLRRDENNEQFF. The CDR3, as DNA: TGTGCCAGCAGCAAGCTAAGGAGGGATGAGAACAATGAGCAGTTCTTC.

The V and J genes are TRBV6-1 and TRBJ1-2, with TRBD1 matching 8 bases. The CDR3 runs to 13 residues. CDR1 and CDR2 (germline): MNHNS, SASEGT. J gave up 8 bases and V 1 base, and 3 bases lay outside the gene matches. The CDR3 reads CASSEDAGGGYTF. As DNA, the CDR3 is TGTGCCAGCAGTGAAGATGCAGGGGGCGGCTACACCTTC.

This clone has just a few counts. The V gene is TRBV15, the J gene TRBJ1-1, with TRBD1 matching over 8 bases. The CDR3 covers 16 residues. The V segment lost 4 bases and the J segment 3 bases; nucleotides outside the gene matches: 10. From germline, CDR1 is LNHNV and CDR2 YYDKDF (reference sequence). CDR3 sequence: CATSTQFGQGDTEAFF. CDR3 nucleotides: TGTGCCACCAGCACACAATTTGGACAGGGAGACACTGAAGCTTTCTTT. Together with reference TRBV15 and TRBJ1-1, the CDR3 gives the full variable domain: DAMVIQNPRYQVTQFGKPVTLSCSQTLNHNVMYWYQQKSSQAPKLLFHYYDKDFNNEADTPDNFQSRRPNTSFCFLDIRSPGLGDTAMYLCATSTQFGQGDTEAFFGQGTRLTVV.

The chain recombines TRBV4-1 with TRBJ2-7; no reliable D call. Germline CDR1 and CDR2: MGHRA and YSYEKL. The CDR3 contains 17 residues. Trimming removed 4 bases at V and 2 bases at J, with 21 bases between. CDR3 nucleotides: TGCGCCAGCAGCCTAAACCGTCGGACGGATGCTACCTACGAGCAGTACTTC. Translation gives CASSLNRRTDATYEQYF.

The J gene is TRBJ2-1, the V gene TRBV4-1; D might be TRBD2 (5 bases). Germline CDR1 reads MGHRA; CDR2 reads YSYEKL. This CDR3 comprises 14 residues. Trimming stripped 2 bases from V and 5 bases from J, with 10 bases between. Written as DNA, the CDR3 is TGCGCCAGCAGCCAACCTACTAGTAACAATGAGCAGTTCTTC. It yields the protein CASSQPTSNNEQFF.

This clone was detected only a few times. The CDR3 loop reads CASSQVAGTGFITNSPLHF. Here the CDR3 DNA reads TGTGCCAGCAGCCAAGTCGCCGGGACAGGTTTTATTACGAATTCACCCCTCCACTTT. This chain connects TRBV14 to TRBJ1-6; 8 bases fit TRBD1. Germline values: CDR1 SGHDN, CDR2 FVKESK. V was pared by 1 base and J by 7 bases, with 15 bases of the junction left unmatched. The CDR3 totals 19 residues. Based on the CDR3 plus reference TRBV14 and TRBJ1-6, the full variable domain is EAGVTQFPSHSVIEKGQTVTLRCDPISGHDNLYWYRRVMGKEIKFLLHFVKESKQDESGMPNNRFLAERTGGTYSTLKVQPAELEDSGVYFCASSQVAGTGFITNSPLHFGNGTRLTVT.

This chain links TRBV27 with TRBJ2-6; D gene uncertain. V lost 6 bases and J lost 4, with 7 bases in between. Per the germline V gene, CDR1 is MNHEY and CDR2 is SMNVEV (reference sequence). The CDR3 has 13 amino acids. Written as DNA, the CDR3 is TGTGCCAGCAGCCCAAACGGGGCCAACGTCCTGACTTTC. Translated, it gives CASSPNGANVLTF.

The V gene is TRBV4-1, the J gene TRBJ2-3; a weak D match, TRBD2 (7 bases). Germline V gene sequence: CDR1 MGHRA, CDR2 YSYEKL. Deletions cut 1 base from V and 1 base from J, with 12 bases between. CDR3 length: 16 residues. The CDR3 is CASSQVGGPGTDTQYF. The DNA for the CDR3 is TGCGCCAGCAGCCAAGTGGGGGGGCCCGGCACAGATACGCAGTATTTT.

The chain recombines TRBV3-1 (or the pseudogene TRBV3-2) with TRBJ1-2; D possibly corresponds to TRBD1 (5 bases). Germline CDR1 reads LGHDT; CDR2 reads YNNKEL (reference sequence). The CDR3 is 15 residues long. Trimming pared 1 base from V and 6 bases from J, leaving 15 bases between. In nucleotides, the CDR3 is TGTGCCAGCAGCCAAGTGTCCGTGGGGGGTAATGGCTACACCTTC. Protein: CASSQVSVGGNGYTF.

J is TRBJ1-1 and V is TRBV11-2, with D unresolved. Germline V lookup: CDR1 SGHAT, CDR2 FQNNGV. Trimming took off 3 bases at V and 3 bases at J, with 14 bases between the two ends. The CDR3 is made up of 15 amino acids. This chain's CDR3 is CASSFPALGYTEAFF. The CDR3, as DNA: TGTGCCAGCAGCTTTCCTGCTCTGGGGTACACTGAAGCTTTCTTT.

This clone was recorded once. The chain has TRBV5-5 and TRBJ1-4, with a weak D call TRBD1 (5 bases). Between the trimmed V and J ends, which lost 4 bases and 7 bases, there was a span of 14 bases. The CDR3 spans 14 residues. Per the germline V gene, CDR1 is SGHKS and CDR2 is YYEKEE (reference sequence). CDR3 sequence: CASSSRDWSEKLFF. The CDR3 DNA sequence: TGTGCCAGCAGCAGCCGGGACTGGAGTGAAAAACTGTTTTTT.

V and J are TRBV12-3 or TRBV12-4 and TRBJ2-2; D uncertain. Deletions cut 3 bases from V and 9 bases from J, with 8 bases between. The CDR3 length is 12 residues. DNA for the CDR3: TGTGCCAGCAGTTTTCCGGACCGGGAGCTGTTTTTT. Translation gives CASSFPDRELFF.